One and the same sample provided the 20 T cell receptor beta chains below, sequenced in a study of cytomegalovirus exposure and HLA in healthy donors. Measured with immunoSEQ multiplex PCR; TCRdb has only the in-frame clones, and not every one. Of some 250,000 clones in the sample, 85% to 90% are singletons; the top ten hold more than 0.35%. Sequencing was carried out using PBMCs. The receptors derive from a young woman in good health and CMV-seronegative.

This CDR3 is CASSGQGLEIRGYTF. For the CDR3, the DNA is TGTGCCAGCAGTGGACAGGGATTAGAGATACGAGGCTACACCTTC. V gene TRBV25-1 combines with J gene TRBJ1-2; 7 positions agree with TRBD1. V was clipped by 4 bases and J by 8 bases; unmatched bases: 13. The germline CDR1 and CDR2 sequences are MGHDK and SYGVNS. CDR3 size: 15 residues.

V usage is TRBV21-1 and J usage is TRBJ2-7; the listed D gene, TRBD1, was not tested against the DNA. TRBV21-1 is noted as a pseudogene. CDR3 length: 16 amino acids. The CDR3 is CASSKALWGLPYEQYV. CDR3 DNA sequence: TGTGCCAGCAGCAAAGCGCTTTGGGGCCTCCCCTACGAGCAGTACGTC.

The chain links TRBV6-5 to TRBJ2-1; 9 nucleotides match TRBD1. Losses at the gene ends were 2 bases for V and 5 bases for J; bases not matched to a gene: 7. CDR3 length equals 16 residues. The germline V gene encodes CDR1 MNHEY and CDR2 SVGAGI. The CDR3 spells CASSYHGGDRDNEQFF. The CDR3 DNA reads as TGTGCCAGCAGTTACCACGGAGGGGACAGGGACAATGAGCAGTTCTTC.

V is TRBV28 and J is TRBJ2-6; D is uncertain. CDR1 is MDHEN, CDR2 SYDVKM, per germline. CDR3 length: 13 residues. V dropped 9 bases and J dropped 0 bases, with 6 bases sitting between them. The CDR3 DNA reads TGTGCCAGTCTTCGCTCTGGGGCCAACGTCCTGACTTTC. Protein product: CASLRSGANVLTF.

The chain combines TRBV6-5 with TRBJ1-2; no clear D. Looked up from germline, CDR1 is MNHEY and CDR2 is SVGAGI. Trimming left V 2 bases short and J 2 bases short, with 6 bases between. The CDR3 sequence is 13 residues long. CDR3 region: CASSYGENYGYTF. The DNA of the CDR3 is TGTGCCAGCAGTTACGGGGAGAACTATGGCTACACCTTC.

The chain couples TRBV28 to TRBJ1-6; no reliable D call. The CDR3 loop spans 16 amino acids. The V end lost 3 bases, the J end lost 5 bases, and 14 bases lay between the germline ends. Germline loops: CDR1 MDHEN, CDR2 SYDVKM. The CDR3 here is CASSLDGMVHNSPLHF. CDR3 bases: TGTGCCAGCAGTTTGGACGGGATGGTTCATAATTCACCCCTCCACTTT.

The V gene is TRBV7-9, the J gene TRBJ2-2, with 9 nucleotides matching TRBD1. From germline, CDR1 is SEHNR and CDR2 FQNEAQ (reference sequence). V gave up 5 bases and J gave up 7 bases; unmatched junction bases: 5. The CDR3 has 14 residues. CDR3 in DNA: TGTGCCAGCAGCACACAGGGGGCCGTCGGGGAGCTGTTTTTT. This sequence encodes CASSTQGAVGELFF. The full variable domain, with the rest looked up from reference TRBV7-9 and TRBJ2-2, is DTGVSQNPRHKITKRGQNVTFRCDPISEHNRLYWYRQTLGQGPEFLTYFQNEAQLEKSRLLSDRFSAERPKGSFSTLEIQRTEQGDSAMYLCASSTQGAVGELFFGEGSRLTVL.

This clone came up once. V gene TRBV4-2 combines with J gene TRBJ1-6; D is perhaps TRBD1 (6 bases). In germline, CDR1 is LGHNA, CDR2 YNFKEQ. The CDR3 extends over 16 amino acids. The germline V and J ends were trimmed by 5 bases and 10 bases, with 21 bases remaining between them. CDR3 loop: CASSDGGGGGGSPLHF. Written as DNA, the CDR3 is TGTGCCAGCAGCGATGGCGGAGGGGGGGGAGGCTCACCCCTCCACTTT.

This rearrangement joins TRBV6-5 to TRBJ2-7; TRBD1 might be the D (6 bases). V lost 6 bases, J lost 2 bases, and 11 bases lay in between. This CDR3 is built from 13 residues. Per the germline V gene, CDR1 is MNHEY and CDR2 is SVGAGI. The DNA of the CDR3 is TGTGCCAGCAGGCCCGGACAGACCTACGAGCAGTACTTC. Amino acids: CASRPGQTYEQYF.

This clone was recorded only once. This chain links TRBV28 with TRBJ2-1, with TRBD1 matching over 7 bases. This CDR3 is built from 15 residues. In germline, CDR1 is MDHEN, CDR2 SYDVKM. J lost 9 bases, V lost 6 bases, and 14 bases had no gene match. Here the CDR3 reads CASRPPQGEISEQFF. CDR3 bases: TGTGCCAGCAGACCCCCCCAGGGGGAAATAAGTGAGCAGTTCTTC.

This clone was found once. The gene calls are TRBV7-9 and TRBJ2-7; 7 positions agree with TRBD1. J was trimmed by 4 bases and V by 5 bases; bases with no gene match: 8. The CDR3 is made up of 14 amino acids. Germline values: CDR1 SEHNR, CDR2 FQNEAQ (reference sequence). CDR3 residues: CASSPRGTAYEQYV. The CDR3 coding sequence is TGTGCCAGCAGCCCAAGAGGGACAGCGTACGAGCAGTACGTC.

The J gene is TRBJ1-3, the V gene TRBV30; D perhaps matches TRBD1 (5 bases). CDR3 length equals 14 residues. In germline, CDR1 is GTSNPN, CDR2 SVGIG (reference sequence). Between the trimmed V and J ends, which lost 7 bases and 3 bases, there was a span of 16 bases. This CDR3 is CASTPGFDGNTIYF. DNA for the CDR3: TGTGCCTCTACTCCAGGGTTCGATGGAAACACCATATATTTT.

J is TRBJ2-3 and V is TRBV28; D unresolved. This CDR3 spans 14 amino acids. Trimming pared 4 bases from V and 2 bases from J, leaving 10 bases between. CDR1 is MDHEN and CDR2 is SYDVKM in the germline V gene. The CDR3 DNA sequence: TGTGCCAGCAGTTCCCTTTTCTTCACAGATACGCAGTATTTT. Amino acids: CASSSLFFTDTQYF.

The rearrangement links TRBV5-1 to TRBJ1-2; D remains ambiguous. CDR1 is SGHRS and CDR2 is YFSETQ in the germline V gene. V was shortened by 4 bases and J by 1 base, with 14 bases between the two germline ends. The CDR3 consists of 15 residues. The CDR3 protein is CASSNTPLVNYGYTF. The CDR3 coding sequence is TGCGCCAGCAGCAACACACCGCTAGTTAACTATGGCTACACCTTC. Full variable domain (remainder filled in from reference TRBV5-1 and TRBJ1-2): KAGVTQTPRYLIKTRGQQVTLSCSPISGHRSVSWYQQTPGQGLQFLFEYFSETQRNKGNFPGRFSGRQFSNSRSEMNVSTLELGDSALYLCASSNTPLVNYGYTFGSGTRLTVV.

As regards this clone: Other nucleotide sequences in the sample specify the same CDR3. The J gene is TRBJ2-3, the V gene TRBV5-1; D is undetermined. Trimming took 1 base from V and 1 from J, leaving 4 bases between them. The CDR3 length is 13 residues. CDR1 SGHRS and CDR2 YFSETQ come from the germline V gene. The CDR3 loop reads CASSLQGTDTQYF. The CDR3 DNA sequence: TGCGCCAGCAGCTTGCAGGGCACAGATACGCAGTATTTT.

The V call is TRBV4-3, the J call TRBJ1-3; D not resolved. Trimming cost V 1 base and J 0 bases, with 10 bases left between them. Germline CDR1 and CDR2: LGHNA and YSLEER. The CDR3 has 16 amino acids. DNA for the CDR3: TGCGCCAGCAGCCAAGGGACGGGGAGCTCTGGAAACACCATATATTTT. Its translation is CASSQGTGSSGNTIYF.

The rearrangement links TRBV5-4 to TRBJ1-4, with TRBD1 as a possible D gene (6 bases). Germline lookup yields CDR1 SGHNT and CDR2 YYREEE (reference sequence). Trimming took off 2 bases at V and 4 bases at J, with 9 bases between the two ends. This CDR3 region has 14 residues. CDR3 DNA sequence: TGTGCCAGCAGCTTCGCCAGGGGTAATGAAAAACTGTTTTTT. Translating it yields CASSFARGNEKLFF.

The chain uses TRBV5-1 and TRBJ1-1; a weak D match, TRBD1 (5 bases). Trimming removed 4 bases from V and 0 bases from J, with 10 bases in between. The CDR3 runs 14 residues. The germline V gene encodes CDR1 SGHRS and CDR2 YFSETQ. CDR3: CASSPPTVNTEAFF. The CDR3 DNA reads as TGCGCCAGCAGCCCTCCGACAGTGAACACTGAAGCTTTCTTT.

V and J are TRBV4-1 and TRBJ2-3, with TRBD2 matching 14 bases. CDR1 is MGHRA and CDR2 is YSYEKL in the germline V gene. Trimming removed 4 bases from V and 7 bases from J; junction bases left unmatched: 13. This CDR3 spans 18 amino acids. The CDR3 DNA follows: TGCGCCAGCAGCCCGGGGACTAGCGGGGGCGCGGAAAAAAATACGCAGTATTTT. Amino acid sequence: CASSPGTSGGAEKNTQYF.

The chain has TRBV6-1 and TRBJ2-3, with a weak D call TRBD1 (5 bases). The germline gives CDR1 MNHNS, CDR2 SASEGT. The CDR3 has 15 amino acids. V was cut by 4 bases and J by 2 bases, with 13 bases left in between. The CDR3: CASSVGREDTDTQYF. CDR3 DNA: TGTGCCAGCAGTGTCGGCAGGGAAGACACAGATACGCAGTATTTT.